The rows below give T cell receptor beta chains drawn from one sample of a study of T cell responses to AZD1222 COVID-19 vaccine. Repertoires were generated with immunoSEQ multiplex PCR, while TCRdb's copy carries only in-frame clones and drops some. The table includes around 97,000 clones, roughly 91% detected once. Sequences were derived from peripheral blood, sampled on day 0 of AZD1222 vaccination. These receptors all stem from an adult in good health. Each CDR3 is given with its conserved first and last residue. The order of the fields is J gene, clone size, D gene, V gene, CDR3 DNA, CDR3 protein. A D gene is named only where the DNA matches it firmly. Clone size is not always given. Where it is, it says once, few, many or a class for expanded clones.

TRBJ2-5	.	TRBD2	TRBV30	TGTGCCTGGAGTCTGGGAGGGGAGACCCAGTACTTC	CAWSLGGETQYF
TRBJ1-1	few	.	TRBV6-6	TGTGCCAGCAGTTACTCGACGGGCGGGGAAGCTTTCTTT	CASSYSTGGEAFF
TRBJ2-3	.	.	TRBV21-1	TGTGCCAGCAGTGAGACTAGCGGGGGATGCACAGATACGCAGTATTTT	CASSETSGGCTDTQYF
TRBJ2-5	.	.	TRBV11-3	TGTGCCAGCAGCACCTCCGGGCTGCACCAAGAGACCCAGTACTTC	CASSTSGLHQETQYF
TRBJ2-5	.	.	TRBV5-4	TGTGCCAGCAGCTTAGTAGGGGAACAGACCCAGTACTTC	CASSLVGEQTQYF
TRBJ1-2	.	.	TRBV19	TGTGCCAGTAGTGTGCCAGGGCTTGGCTACACCTTC	CASSVPGLGYTF
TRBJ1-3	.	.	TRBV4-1	TGCGCCAGCATGCAGACGAGCTCTGGAAACACCATATATTTT	CASMQTSSGNTIYF
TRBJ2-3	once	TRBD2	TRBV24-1	TGTGCCACCAGTGTCGGAAGGGAGGGGAGCACAGATACGCAGTATTTT	CATSVGREGSTDTQYF
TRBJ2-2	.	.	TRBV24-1	TGTGCCACCAGAGGTCAGACCGGGGAGCTGTTTTTT	CATRGQTGELFF
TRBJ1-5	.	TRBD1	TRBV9	TGTGCCAGCAGCGCCGAACAGGGGCTGGGGCCCCAGCATTTT	CASSAEQGLGPQHF
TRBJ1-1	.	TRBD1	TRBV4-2	TGTGCCAGCAGCCAAGATAGGCAGGGGGGGAGGAACACTGAAGCTTTCTTT	CASSQDRQGGRNTEAFF
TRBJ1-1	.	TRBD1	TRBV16	TGTGCCAGCAATACCCCCACAGGGGTGAACACTGAAGCTTTCTTT	CASNTPTGVNTEAFF
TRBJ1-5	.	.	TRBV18	TGTGCCAGCTCAAAGGGGACGGCTCTTCAGCCCCAGCATTTT	CASSKGTALQPQHF
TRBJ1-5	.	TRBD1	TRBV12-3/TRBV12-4	TGTGCCAGCAGTTTAACAGGGGAAGAGCCCCAGCATTTT	CASSLTGEEPQHF
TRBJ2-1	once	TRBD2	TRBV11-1	TGTGCCAGCAGCCCCGCCGGGACTAACAGTTACAATGAGCAGTTCTTC	CASSPAGTNSYNEQFF
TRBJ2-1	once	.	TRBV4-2	TGTGCCAGCAGCCAAGATACTAGCAGGTCCTACAATGAGCAGTTCTTC	CASSQDTSRSYNEQFF
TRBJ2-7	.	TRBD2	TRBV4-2	TGTGCCAGCAGCCAAGCTAGCGGGGGGGCCCTCTACGAGCAGTACTTC	CASSQASGGALYEQYF
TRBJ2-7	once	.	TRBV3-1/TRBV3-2	TGTGCCAGCAGCTACAGGGTGAGGTCCTACGAGCAGTACTTC	CASSYRVRSYEQYF
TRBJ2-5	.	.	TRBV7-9	TGTGCCAGCAGCCCTGGGTCGGGGCGGGAGACCCAGTACTTC	CASSPGSGRETQYF
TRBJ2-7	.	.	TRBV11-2	TGTGCCAGCAGCCCCCCGGGACACCTATACGAGCAGTACTTC	CASSPPGHLYEQYF
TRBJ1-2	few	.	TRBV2	TGTGCCAGCTCCCCGGAGGGGGTTGTTGGCTACACCTTC	CASSPEGVVGYTF
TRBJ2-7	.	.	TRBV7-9	TGTGCCAGCAGCCGAACAGGGGAGGGGTACTTC	CASSRTGEGYF
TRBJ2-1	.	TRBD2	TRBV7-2	TGTGCCAGCAGCTCCGAGGTTGGTAGCGGGGGGGGAAATGAGCAGTTCTTC	CASSSEVGSGGGNEQFF
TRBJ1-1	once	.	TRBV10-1	TGCGCCAGCAGTGGAGTGAAGAACACTGAAGCTTTCTTT	CASSGVKNTEAFF
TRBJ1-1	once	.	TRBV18	TGTGCCAGCTCACCAGGGGCGACGACTGAAGCTTTCTTT	CASSPGATTEAFF
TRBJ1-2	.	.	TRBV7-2	TGTGCCAGCAGCTTTCCGCAGTCCTATGGCTACACCTTC	CASSFPQSYGYTF
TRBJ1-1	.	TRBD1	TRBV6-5	TGTGCCAGCAGGCGGACAGGGAGAACTGAAGCTTTCTTT	CASRRTGRTEAFF
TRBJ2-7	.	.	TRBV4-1	TGCGCCAGCAGCCCACCGGGACGCTACGAGCAGTACTTC	CASSPPGRYEQYF
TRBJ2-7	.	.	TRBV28	TGTGCCAGCACTGGGGGGGCCCTTATAAACTCCTACGAGCAGTACTTC	CASTGGALINSYEQYF
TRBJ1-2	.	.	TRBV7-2	TGTGCCAGCAGCTTAGGGGGTGGAGATGGCTACACCTTC	CASSLGGGDGYTF
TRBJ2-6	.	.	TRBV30	TGTGCCTGGAGTCCAGGACAGTCTGGGGCCAACGTCCTGACTTTC	CAWSPGQSGANVLTF
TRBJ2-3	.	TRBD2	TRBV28	TGTGCCAGCAGCAGGACTAGCGGGGGTCCGGATACGCAGTATTTT	CASSRTSGGPDTQYF
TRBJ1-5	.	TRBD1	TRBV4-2	TGTGCCAGCAGCCCAACCGGACAGGGAGTTGGGATGGCCCAGCATTTT	CASSPTGQGVGMAQHF
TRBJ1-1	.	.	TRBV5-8	TGTGCCAGCAGCTGGGGGGCCGAGGGCACTGAAGCTTTCTTT	CASSWGAEGTEAFF
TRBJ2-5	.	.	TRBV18	TGTGCCAGCTCACCGCGGACTTATTACCAAGAGACCCAGTACTTC	CASSPRTYYQETQYF